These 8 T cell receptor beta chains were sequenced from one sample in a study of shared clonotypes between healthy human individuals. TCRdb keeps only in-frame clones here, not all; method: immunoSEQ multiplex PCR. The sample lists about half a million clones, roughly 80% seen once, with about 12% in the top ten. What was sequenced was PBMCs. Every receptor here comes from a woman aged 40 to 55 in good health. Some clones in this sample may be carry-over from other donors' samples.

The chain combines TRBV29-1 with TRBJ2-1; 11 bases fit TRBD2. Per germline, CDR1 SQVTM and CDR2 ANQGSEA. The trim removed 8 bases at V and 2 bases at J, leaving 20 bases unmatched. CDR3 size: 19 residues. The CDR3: CSTDRGISGRALTYNEQFF. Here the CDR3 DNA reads TGCAGCACAGACAGGGGTATTAGCGGGAGGGCCCTGACCTACAATGAGCAGTTCTTC.

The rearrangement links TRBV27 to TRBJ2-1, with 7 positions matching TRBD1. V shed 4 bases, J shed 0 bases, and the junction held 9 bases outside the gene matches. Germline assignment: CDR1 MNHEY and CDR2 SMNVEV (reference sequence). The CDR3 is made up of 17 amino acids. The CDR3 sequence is CASSSDDRVHSYNEQFF. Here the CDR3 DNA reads TGTGCCAGCAGTTCCGACGACAGGGTCCACTCCTACAATGAGCAGTTCTTC.

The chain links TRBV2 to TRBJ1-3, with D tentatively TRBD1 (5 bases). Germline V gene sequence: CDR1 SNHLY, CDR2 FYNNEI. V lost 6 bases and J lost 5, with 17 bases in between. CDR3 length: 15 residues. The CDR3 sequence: CASSSLRGGRNTIYF. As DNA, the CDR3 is TGTGCCAGCAGCTCTTTAAGGGGAGGACGAAACACCATATATTTT.

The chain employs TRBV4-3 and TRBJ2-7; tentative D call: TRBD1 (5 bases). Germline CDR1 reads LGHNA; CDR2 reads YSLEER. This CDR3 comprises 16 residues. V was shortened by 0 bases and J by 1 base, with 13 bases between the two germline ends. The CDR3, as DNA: TGCGCCAGCAGCCAAGATAGCAGGGTCAGTTCCTACGAGCAGTACTTC. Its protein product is CASSQDSRVSSYEQYF.

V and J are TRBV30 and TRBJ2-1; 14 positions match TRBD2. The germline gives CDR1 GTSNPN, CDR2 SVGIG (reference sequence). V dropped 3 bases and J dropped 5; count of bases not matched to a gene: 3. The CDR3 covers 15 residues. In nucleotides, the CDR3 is TGTGCCTGGAGCGGGGGACTAGCGGGAGACAATGAGCAGTTCTTC. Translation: CAWSGGLAGDNEQFF.

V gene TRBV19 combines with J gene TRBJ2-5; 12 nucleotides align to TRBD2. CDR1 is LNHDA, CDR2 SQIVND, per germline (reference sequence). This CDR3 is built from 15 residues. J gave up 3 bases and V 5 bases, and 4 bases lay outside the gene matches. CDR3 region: CASSARTSGEETQYF. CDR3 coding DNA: TGTGCCAGTAGTGCCCGGACTAGCGGGGAAGAGACCCAGTACTTC.

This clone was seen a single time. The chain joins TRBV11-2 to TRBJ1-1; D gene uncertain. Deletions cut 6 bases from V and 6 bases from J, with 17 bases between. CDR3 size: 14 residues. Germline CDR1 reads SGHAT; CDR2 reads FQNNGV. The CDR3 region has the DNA TGTGCCAGCAGAAAGGGTTTTCGGAGCTCTGAAGCTTTCTTT. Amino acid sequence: CASRKGFRSSEAFF.

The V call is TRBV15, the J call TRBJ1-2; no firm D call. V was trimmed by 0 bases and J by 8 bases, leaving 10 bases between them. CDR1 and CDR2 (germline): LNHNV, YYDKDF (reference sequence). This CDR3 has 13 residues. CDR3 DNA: TGTGCCACCAGCAGAGATTCCGGCTTAGGCTACACCTTC. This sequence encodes CATSRDSGLGYTF.